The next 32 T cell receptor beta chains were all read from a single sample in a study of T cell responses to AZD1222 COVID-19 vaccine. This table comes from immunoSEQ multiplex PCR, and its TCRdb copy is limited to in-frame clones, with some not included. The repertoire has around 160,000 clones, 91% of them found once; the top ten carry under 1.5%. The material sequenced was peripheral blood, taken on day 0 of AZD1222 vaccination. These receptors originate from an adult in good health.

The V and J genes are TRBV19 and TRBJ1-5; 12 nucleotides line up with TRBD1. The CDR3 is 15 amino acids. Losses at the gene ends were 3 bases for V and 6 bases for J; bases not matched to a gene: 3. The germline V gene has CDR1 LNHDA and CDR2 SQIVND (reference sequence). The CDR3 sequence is CASSMGTGGIQPQHF. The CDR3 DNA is TGTGCCAGTAGTATGGGGACAGGGGGCATTCAGCCCCAGCATTTT.

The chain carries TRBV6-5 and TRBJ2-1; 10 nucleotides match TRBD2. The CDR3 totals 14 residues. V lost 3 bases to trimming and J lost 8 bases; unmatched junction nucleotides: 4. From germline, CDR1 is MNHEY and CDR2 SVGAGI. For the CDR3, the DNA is TGTGCCAGCAGTTATAGCGGGAGGACCCATGAGCAGTTCTTC. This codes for CASSYSGRTHEQFF.

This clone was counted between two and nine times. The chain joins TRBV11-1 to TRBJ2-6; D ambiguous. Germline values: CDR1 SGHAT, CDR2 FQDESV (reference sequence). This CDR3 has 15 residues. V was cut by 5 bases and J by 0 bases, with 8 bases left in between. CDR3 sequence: CASSVKFSGANVLTF. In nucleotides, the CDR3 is TGTGCCAGCAGCGTAAAGTTCTCTGGGGCCAACGTCCTGACTTTC.

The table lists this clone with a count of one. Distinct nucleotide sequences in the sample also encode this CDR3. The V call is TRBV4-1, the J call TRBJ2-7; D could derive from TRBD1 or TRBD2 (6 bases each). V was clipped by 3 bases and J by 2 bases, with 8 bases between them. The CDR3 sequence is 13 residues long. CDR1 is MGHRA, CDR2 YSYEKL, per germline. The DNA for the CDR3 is TGCGCCAGCAGCCACGGGGGCCCCTACGAGCAGTACTTC. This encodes CASSHGGPYEQYF.

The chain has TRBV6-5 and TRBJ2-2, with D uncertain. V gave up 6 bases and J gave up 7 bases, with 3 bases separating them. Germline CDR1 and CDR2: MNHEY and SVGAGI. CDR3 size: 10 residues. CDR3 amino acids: CASRDGELFF. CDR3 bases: TGTGCCAGCAGGGACGGGGAGCTGTTTTTT.

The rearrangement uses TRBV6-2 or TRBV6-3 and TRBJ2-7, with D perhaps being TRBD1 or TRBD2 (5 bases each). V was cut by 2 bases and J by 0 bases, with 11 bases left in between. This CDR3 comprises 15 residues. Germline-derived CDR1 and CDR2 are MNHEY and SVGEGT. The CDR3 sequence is CASSYIWGTSYEQYF. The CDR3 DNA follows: TGTGCCAGCAGTTACATCTGGGGGACCTCCTACGAGCAGTACTTC.

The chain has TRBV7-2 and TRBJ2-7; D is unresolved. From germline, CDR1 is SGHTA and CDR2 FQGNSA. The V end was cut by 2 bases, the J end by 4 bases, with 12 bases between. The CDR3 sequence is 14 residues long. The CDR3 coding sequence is TGTGCCAGCAGCTTACACCCGATCGGGTACGAGCAGTACTTC. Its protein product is CASSLHPIGYEQYF. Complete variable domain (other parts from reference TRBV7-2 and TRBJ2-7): GAGVSQSPSNKVTEKGKDVELRCDPISGHTALYWYRQSLGQGLEFLIYFQGNSAPDKSGLPSDRFSAERTGGSVSTLTIQRTQQEDSAVYLCASSLHPIGYEQYFGPGTRLTVT.

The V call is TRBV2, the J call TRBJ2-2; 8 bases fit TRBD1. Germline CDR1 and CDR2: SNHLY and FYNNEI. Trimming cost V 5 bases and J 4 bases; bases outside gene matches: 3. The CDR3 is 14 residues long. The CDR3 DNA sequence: TGTGCCAGCAGTCCGACAGGGGTCACCGGGGAGCTGTTTTTT. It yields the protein CASSPTGVTGELFF.

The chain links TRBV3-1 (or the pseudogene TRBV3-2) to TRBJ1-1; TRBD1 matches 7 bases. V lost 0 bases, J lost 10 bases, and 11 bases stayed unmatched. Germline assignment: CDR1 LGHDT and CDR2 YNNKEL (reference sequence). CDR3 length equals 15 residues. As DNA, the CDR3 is TGTGCCAGCAGCCAAGATTCGACAGGGAGTGGGCCAGCTTTCTTT. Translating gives CASSQDSTGSGPAFF.

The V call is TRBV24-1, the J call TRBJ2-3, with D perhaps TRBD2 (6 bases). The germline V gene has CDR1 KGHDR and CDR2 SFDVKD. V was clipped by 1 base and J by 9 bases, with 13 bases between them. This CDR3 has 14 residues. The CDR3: CATSDFWTGGTQYF. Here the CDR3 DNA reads TGTGCCACCAGTGATTTCTGGACCGGAGGGACGCAGTATTTT.

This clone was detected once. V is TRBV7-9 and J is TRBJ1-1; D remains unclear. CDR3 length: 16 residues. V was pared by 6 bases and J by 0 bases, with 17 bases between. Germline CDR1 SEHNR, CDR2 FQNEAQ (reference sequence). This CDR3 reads CASSWPKGEMNTEAFF. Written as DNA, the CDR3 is TGTGCCAGCAGTTGGCCGAAGGGAGAAATGAACACTGAAGCTTTCTTT.

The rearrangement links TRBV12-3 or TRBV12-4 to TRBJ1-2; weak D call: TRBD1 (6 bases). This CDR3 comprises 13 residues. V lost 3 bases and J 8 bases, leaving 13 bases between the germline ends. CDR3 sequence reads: CASSFGGTGGYTF. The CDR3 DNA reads TGTGCCAGCAGTTTTGGGGGCACCGGGGGCTACACCTTC.

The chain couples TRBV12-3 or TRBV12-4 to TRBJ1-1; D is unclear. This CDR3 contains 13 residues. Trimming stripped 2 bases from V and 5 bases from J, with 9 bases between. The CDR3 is CASSLWLRTEAFF. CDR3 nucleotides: TGTGCCAGCAGTTTATGGTTGAGGACTGAAGCTTTCTTT.

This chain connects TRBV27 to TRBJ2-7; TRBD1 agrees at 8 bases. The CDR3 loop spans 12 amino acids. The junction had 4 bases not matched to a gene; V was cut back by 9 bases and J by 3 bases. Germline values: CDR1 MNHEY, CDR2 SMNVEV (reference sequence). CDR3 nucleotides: TGTGCCAGTCGGACAGGGAACTACGAGCAGTACTTC. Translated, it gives CASRTGNYEQYF.

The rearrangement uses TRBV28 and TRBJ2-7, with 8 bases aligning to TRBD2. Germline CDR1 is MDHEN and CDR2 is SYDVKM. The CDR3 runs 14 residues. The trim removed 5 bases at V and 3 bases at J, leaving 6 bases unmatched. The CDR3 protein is CASSPGTRNYEQYF. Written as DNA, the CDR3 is TGTGCCAGCAGTCCCGGGACTAGGAACTACGAGCAGTACTTC.

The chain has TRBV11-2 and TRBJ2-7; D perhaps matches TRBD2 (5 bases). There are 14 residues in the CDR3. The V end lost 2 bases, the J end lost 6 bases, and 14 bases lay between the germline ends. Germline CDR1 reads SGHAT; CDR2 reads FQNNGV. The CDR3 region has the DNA TGTGCCAGCAGCTTAAACACGCCGAGGGTCGAGCAGTACTTC. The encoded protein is CASSLNTPRVEQYF.

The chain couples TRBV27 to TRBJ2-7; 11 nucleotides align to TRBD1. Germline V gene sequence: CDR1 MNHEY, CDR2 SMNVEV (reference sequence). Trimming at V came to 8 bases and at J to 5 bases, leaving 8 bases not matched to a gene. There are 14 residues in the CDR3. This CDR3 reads CASLRTGGGNEQYF. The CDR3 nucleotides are TGTGCCAGCCTTCGGACAGGGGGCGGCAACGAGCAGTACTTC.

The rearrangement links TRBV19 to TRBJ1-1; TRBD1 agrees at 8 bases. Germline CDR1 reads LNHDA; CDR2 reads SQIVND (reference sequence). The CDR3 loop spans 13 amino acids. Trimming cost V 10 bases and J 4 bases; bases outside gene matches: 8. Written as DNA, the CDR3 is TGTGCCACCACGGACAGGGTGGGCACTGAAGCTTTCTTT. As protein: CATTDRVGTEAFF.

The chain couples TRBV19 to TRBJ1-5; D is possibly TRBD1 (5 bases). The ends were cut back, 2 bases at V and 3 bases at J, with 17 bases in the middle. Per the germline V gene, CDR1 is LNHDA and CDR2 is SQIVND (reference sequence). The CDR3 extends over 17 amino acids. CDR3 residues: CASSINPLRGVNQPQHF. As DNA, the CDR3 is TGTGCCAGTAGTATAAACCCCTTGAGGGGCGTCAATCAGCCCCAGCATTTT. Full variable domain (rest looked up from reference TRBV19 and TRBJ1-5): DGGITQSPKYLFRKEGQNVTLSCEQNLNHDAMYWYRQDPGQGLRLIYYSQIVNDFQKGDIAEGYSVSREKKESFPLTVTSAQKNPTAFYLCASSINPLRGVNQPQHFGDGTRLSIL.

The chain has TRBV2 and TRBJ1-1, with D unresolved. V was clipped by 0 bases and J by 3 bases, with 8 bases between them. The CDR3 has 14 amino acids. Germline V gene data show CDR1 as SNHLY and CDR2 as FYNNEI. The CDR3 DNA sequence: TGTGCCAGCAGTGAAGCGTGGGAACACACTGAAGCTTTCTTT. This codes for CASSEAWEHTEAFF.

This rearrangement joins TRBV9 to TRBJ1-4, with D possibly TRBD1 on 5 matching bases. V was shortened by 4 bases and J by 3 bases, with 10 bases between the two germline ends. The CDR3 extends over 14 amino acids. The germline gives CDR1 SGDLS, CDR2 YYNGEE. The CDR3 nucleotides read TGTGCCAGCAGCACTGGGGCCTCTAATGAAAAACTGTTTTTT. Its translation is CASSTGASNEKLFF.

CDR3 protein: CASRGLGGETQYF. The DNA of the CDR3 is TGTGCCAGCAGGGGACTGGGCGGGGAGACCCAGTACTTC. The genes are TRBV2 and TRBJ2-5, with D perhaps matching TRBD2 (6 bases). V shed 6 bases and J shed 5 bases, with 13 bases lying between them. Germline lookup yields CDR1 SNHLY and CDR2 FYNNEI. CDR3 size: 13 residues.

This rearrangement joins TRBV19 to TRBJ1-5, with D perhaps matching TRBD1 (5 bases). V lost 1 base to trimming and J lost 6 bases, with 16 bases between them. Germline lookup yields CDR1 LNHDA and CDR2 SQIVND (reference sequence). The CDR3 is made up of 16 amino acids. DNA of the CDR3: TGTGCCAGTAGTATAGGAGGGACGGCCTTGGGTCAGCCCCAGCATTTT. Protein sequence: CASSIGGTALGQPQHF.

The DNA for the CDR3 is TGCAGCGTTGAAGGCCATCCCCCTCTCTACGAGCAGTACTTC. Translation gives CSVEGHPPLYEQYF. The chain combines TRBV29-1 with TRBJ2-7; D gene unclear. CDR1 and CDR2 from the germline V gene are SQVTM and ANQGSEA. The length of the CDR3 is 14 residues. Trimming shortened V by 1 base and J by 3 bases, and 13 bases separated the two germline ends.

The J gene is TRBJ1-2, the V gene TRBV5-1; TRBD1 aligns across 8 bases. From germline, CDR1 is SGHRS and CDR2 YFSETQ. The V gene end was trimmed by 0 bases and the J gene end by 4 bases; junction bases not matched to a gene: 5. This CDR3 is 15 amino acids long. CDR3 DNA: TGCGCCAGCAGCTTGGCTGGACAGGGCGTCTATGGCTACACCTTC. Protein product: CASSLAGQGVYGYTF.

In DNA, the CDR3 is TGTGCCAGCAGTTATTCCAGGGGGATCGGCGAGCAGTACTTC. This codes for CASSYSRGIGEQYF. V and J are TRBV6-5 and TRBJ2-7; 7 nucleotides align to TRBD1. V was clipped by 3 bases and J by 6 bases; unmatched bases: 8. This CDR3 is built from 14 residues. Germline V gives CDR1 MNHEY, CDR2 SVGAGI.

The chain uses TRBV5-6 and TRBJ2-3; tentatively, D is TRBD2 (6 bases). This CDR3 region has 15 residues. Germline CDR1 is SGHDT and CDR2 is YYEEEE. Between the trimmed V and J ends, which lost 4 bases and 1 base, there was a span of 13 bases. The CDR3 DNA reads TGTGCCAGCAGCATAGGAGGGCGGGGCACAGATACGCAGTATTTT. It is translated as CASSIGGRGTDTQYF.

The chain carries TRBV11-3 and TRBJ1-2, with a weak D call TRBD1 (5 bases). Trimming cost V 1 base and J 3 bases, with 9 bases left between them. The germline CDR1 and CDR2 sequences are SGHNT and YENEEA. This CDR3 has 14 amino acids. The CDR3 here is CASSLGGSDYGYTF. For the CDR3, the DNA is TGTGCCAGCAGCTTAGGGGGCTCAGACTATGGCTACACCTTC.

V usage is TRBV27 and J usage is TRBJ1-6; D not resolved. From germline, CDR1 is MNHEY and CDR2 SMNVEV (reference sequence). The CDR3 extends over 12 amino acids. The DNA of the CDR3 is TGTGTCACCACAGATTATAATTCACCCCTCCACTTT. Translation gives CVTTDYNSPLHF.

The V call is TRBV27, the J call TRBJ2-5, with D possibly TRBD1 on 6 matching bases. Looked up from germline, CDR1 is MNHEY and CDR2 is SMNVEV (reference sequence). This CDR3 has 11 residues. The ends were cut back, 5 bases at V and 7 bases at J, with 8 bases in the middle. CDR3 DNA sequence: TGTGCCAGCAGTCAAGGGGGGACCCAGTACTTC. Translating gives CASSQGGTQYF.

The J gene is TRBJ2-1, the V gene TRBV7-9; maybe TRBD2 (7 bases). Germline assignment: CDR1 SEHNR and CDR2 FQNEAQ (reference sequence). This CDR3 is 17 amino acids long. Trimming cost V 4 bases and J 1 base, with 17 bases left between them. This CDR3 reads CASSSAGWGASYNEQFF. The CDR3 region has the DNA TGTGCCAGCAGCTCAGCGGGGTGGGGGGCTTCCTACAATGAGCAGTTCTTC.

In DNA, the CDR3 is TGTGCCTGGAGTTCCAATGGCAGGGTCTCGGGCGGGGCCAACGTCCTGACTTTC. Its protein is CAWSSNGRVSGGANVLTF. This chain links TRBV30 with TRBJ2-6; maybe TRBD1 (5 bases). With 2 bases removed from V and 4 bases from J, the gap between germline ends came to 21 bases. The germline CDR1 and CDR2 sequences are GTSNPN and SVGIG (reference sequence). CDR3 length: 18 amino acids.